This entry lists 6 T cell receptor beta chains sequenced from one sample in a study of blood T cell repertoires in COVID-19. Profiling relied on immunoSEQ multiplex PCR, and the TCRdb table lists in-frame clones only, not all of them. Here the sample spans some 65,000 clones, approximately 83% being singletons. Material for sequencing was peripheral blood. Source of these receptors: a man aged 35-49 years with COVID-19, enrolled during active disease.

The chain has TRBV19 and TRBJ1-2; 9 bases are shared with TRBD1. Germline loops: CDR1 LNHDA, CDR2 SQIVND (reference sequence). CDR3 size: 14 residues. The ends lost 5 bases at V and 3 bases at J; junction bases unmatched: 4. The CDR3 DNA sequence: TGTGCCAGTAGTCCCCGGACAGGGGACTATGGCTACACCTTC. This translates into CASSPRTGDYGYTF. The full variable domain, rest sourced from reference TRBV19 and TRBJ1-2, is DGGITQSPKYLFRKEGQNVTLSCEQNLNHDAMYWYRQDPGQGLRLIYYSQIVNDFQKGDIAEGYSVSREKKESFPLTVTSAQKNPTAFYLCASSPRTGDYGYTFGSGTRLTVV.

The rearrangement links TRBV2 to TRBJ2-1; weak D call: TRBD2 (6 bases). The CDR3 totals 15 residues. The germline gives CDR1 SNHLY, CDR2 FYNNEI. Trimming stripped 4 bases from V and 4 bases from J, with 14 bases between. This CDR3 is CASSARPGTYNEQFF. The CDR3 DNA sequence: TGTGCCAGCAGTGCCCGGCCGGGGACTTACAATGAGCAGTTCTTC.

The J gene is TRBJ2-2, the V gene TRBV9, with D possibly matching TRBD1 (5 bases). From germline, CDR1 is SGDLS and CDR2 YYNGEE. V lost 2 bases, J lost 3 bases, and 8 bases lay in between. This CDR3 comprises 14 residues. In DNA form, the CDR3 reads TGTGCCAGCAGCGTTACAGGACACACCGGGGAGCTGTTTTTT. Residues: CASSVTGHTGELFF.

The CDR3 DNA reads as TGTGCCAGCAGTGAGGGGACAGGGGGCTCCTATGGCTACACCTTC. Amino acids: CASSEGTGGSYGYTF. This chain links TRBV6-1 with TRBJ1-2, with 12 positions matching TRBD1. This CDR3 has 15 amino acids. The germline CDR1 and CDR2 sequences are MNHNS and SASEGT. Germline trimming cut 3 bases from V and 4 bases from J; bases unmatched to any gene: 3.

V usage is TRBV27 and J usage is TRBJ1-1; D is perhaps TRBD1 (6 bases). CDR1 and CDR2 (germline): MNHEY, SMNVEV (reference sequence). This CDR3 comprises 15 residues. With 5 bases removed from V and 1 base from J, the gap between germline ends came to 14 bases. The CDR3 protein is CASSPSTGTNTEAFF. The CDR3 DNA reads TGTGCCAGCAGTCCCTCGACAGGTACGAACACTGAAGCTTTCTTT.

V usage is TRBV27 and J usage is TRBJ1-1, with D possibly TRBD1 on 6 matching bases. This CDR3 has 12 amino acids. Deletions cut 6 bases from V and 11 bases from J, with 16 bases between. Germline CDR1 MNHEY, CDR2 SMNVEV (reference sequence). DNA for the CDR3: TGTGCCAGCAGGGCCCAAAGGGGGGGGGCTTTCTTT. This encodes CASRAQRGGAFF.